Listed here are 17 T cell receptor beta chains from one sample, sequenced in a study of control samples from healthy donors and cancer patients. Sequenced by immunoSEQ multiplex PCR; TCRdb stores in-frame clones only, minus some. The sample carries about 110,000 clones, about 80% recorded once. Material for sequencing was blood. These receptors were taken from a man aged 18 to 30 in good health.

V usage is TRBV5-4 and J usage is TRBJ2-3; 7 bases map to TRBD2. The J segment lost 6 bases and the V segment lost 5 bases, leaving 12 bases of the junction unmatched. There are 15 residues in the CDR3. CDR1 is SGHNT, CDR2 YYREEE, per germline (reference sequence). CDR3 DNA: TGTGCCAGCAGGCGCTACGGGGGGTCCGGGGATACGCAGTATTTT. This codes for CASRRYGGSGDTQYF.

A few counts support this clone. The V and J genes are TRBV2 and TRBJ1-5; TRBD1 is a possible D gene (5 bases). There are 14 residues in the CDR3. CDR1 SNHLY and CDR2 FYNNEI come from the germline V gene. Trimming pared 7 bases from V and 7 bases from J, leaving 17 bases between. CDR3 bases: TGTGCCAGCAACTCCGGGGGGGGAAGGCAGCCCCAGCATTTT. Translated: CASNSGGGRQPQHF.

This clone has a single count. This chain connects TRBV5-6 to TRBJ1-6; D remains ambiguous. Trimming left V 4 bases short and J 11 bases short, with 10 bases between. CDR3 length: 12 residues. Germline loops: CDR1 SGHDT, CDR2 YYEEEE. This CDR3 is CASSTGLTPLHF. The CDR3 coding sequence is TGTGCCAGCAGCACGGGCCTTACACCCCTCCACTTT. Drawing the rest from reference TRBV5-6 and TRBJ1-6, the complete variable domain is DAGVTQSPTHLIKTRGQQVTLRCSPKSGHDTVSWYQQALGQGPQFIFQYYEEEERQRGNFPDRFSGHQFPNYSSELNVNALLLGDSALYLCASSTGLTPLHFGNGTRLTVT.

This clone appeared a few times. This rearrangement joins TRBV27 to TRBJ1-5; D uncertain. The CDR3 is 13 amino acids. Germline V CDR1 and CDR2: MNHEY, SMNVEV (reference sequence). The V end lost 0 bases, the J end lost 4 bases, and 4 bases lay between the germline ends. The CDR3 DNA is TGTGCCAGCAGTTTATCGTTAAATCAGCCCCAGCATTTT. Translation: CASSLSLNQPQHF.

The CDR3, as DNA: TGTGCCAGCAGTGATCCCCCCAAGGGCAATCAGCCCCAGCATTTT. This translates into CASSDPPKGNQPQHF. This chain connects TRBV2 to TRBJ1-5; D is unclear. The ends were cut back, 3 bases at V and 2 bases at J, with 11 bases in the middle. CDR1 is SNHLY and CDR2 is FYNNEI in the germline V gene. This CDR3 spans 15 amino acids. Looking up the rest from reference TRBV2 and TRBJ1-5 gives the full variable domain: EPEVTQTPSHQVTQMGQEVILRCVPISNHLYFYWYRQILGQKVEFLVSFYNNEISEKSEIFDDQFSVERPDGSNFTLKIRSTKLEDSAMYFCASSDPPKGNQPQHFGDGTRLSIL.

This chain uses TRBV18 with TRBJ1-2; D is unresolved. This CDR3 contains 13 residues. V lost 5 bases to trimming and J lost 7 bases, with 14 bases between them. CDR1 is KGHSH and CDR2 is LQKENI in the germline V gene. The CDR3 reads CASSSDASFGYTF. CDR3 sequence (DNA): TGTGCCAGCTCAAGCGACGCCTCCTTTGGCTACACCTTC.

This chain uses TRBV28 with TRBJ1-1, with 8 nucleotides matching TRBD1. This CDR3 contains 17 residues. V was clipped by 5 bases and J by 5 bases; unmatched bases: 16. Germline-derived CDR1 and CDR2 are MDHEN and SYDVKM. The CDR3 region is CASSDRGAAVRGTEAFF. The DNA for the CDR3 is TGTGCCAGCAGTGACAGGGGCGCAGCTGTACGGGGGACTGAAGCTTTCTTT.

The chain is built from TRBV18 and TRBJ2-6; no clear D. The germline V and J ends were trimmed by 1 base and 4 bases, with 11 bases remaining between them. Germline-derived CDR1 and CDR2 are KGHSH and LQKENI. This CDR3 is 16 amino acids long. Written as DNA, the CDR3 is TGTGCCAGCTCACCACAGGGTCTGTACGGGGCCAACGTCCTGACTTTC. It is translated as CASSPQGLYGANVLTF.

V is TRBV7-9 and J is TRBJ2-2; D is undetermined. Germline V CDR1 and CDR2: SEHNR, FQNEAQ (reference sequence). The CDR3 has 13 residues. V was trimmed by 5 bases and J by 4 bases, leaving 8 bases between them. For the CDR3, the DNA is TGTGCCAGCAGCCCGTCTACCACCGGGGAGCTGTTTTTT. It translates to CASSPSTTGELFF.

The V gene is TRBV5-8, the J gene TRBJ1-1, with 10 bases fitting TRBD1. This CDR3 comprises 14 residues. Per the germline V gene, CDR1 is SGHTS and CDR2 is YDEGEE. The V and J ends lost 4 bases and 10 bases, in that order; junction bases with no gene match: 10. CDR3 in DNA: TGTGCCAGCAGCCCCAGAGACAGGGGGCGCGCAGCTTTCTTT. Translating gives CASSPRDRGRAAFF.

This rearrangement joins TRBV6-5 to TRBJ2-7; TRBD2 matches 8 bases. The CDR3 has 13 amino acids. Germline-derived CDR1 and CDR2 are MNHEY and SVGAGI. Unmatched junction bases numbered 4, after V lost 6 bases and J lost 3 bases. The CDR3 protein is CASSRAGGYEQYF. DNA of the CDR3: TGTGCCAGCAGCAGGGCGGGAGGCTACGAGCAGTACTTC.

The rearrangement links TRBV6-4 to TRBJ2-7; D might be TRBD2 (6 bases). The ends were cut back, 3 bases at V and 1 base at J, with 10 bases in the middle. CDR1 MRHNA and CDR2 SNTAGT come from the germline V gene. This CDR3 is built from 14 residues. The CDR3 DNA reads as TGTGCCAGCAGTGAGGGGGGAGGATCCTACGAGCAGTACGTC. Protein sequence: CASSEGGGSYEQYV.

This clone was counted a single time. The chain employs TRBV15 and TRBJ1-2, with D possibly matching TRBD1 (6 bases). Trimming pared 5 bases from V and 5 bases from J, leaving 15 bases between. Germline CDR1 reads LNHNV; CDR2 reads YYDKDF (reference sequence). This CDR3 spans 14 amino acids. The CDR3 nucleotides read TGTGCCACCAGCCCCCCTGGGGGGGCTTATGGCTACACCTTC. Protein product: CATSPPGGAYGYTF.

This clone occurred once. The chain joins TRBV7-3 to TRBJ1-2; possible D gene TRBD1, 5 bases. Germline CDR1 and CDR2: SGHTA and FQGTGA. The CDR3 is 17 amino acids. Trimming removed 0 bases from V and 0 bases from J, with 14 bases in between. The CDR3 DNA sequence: TGTGCCAGCAGCTTAACGGGTCCAGGGTCTCCTAACTATGGCTACACCTTC. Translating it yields CASSLTGPGSPNYGYTF.

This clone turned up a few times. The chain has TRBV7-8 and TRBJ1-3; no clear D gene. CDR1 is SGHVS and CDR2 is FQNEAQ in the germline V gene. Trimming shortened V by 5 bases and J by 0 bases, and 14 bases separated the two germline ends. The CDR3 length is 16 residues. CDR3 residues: CASSPSRSASGNTIYF. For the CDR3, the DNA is TGTGCCAGCAGCCCATCCCGGTCAGCCTCTGGAAACACCATATATTTT.

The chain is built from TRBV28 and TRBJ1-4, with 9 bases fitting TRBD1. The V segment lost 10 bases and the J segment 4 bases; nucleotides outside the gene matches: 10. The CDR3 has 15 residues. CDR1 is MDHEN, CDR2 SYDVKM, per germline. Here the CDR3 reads CATKSGQGLNEKLFF. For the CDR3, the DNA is TGTGCCACCAAGTCGGGACAGGGACTTAATGAAAAACTGTTTTTT. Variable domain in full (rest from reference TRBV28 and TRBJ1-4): DVKVTQSSRYLVKRTGEKVFLECVQDMDHENMFWYRQDPGLGLRLIYFSYDVKMKEKGDIPEGYSVSREKKERFSLILESASTNQTSMYLCATKSGQGLNEKLFFGSGTQLSVL.

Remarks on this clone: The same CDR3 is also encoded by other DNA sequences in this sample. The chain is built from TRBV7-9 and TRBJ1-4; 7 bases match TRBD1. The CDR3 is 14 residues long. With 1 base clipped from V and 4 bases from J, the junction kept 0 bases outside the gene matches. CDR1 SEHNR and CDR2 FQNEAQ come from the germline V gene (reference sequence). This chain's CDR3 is CASSLGQGNEKLFF. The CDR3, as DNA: TGTGCCAGCAGCTTAGGACAGGGTAATGAAAAACTGTTTTTT.